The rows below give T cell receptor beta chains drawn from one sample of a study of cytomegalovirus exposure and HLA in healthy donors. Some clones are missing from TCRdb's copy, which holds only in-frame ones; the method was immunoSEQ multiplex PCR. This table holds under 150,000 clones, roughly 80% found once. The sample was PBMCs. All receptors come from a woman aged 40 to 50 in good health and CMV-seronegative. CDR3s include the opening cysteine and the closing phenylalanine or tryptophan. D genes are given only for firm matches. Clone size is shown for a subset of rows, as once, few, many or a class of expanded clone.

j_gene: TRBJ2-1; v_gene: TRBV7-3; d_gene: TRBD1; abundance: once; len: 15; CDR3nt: TGTGCCAGCAGCTTAATAAGACAGGGCCACAATGAGCAGTTCTTC; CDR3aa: CASSLIRQGHNEQFF
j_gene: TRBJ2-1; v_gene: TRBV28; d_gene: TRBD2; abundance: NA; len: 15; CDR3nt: TGTGCCAGCAGTTGGCGGGGGGTCTCCTACAATGAGCAGTTCTTC; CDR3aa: CASSWRGVSYNEQFF
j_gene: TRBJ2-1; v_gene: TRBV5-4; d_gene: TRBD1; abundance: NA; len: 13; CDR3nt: TGTGCCAGCAGCCTTGGGACAGGGAATGAGCAGTTCTTC; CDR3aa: CASSLGTGNEQFF
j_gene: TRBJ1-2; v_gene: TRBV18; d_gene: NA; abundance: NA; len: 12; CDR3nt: TGTGCCAGCTCACCTGACACCTATGGCTACACCTTC; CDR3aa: CASSPDTYGYTF
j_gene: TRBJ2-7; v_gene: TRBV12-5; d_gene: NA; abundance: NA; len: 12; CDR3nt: TGTGCTAGTGGTTTGGACAGGTACGAGCAGTACTTC; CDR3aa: CASGLDRYEQYF
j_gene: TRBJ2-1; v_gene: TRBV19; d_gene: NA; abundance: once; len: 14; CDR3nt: TGTGCCAGTAGTATCCGGACAGCCAACAATGAGCAGTTCTTC; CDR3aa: CASSIRTANNEQFF
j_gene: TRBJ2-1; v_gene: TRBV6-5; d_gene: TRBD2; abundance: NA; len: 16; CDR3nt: TGTGCCAGCAGTTACTCGGCGGGGGGGAACTACAATGAGCAGTTCTTC; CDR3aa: CASSYSAGGNYNEQFF
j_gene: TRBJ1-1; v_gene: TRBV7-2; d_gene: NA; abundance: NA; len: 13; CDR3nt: TGTGCCAGCAGCTTAGACCGAGACAGAGAAGCTTTCTTT; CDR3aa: CASSLDRDREAFF
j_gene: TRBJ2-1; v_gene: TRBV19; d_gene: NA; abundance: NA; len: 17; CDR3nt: TGTGCCAGTAATAATGGGGGGAGCCGGGCCTACTACAATGAGCAGTTCTTC; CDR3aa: CASNNGGSRAYYNEQFF
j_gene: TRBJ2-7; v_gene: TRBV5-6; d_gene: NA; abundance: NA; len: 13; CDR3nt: TGTGCCAGCAGCTCGCTCAGGGTCGGCGAGCAGTACTTC; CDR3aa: CASSSLRVGEQYF
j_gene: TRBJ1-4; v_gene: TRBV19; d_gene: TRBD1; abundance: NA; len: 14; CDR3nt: TGTGCCTCTCAACCGGGACAGTTCAATGAAAAACTGTTTTTT; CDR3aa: CASQPGQFNEKLFF
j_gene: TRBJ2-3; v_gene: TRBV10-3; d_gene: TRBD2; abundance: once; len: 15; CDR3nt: TGTGCCATCAGGCCCAGCGGGAGCCGCACAGATACGCAGTATTTT; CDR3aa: CAIRPSGSRTDTQYF
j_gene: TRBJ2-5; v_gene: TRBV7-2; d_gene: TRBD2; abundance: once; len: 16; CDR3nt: TGTGCCAGCAGCTTAATGGTAGCGGGGGGGCGGGAGACCCAGTACTTC; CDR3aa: CASSLMVAGGRETQYF
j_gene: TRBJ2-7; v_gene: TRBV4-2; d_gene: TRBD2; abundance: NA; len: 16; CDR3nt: TGTGCCAGCAGCGCAAGTAGGACTAGCGGGGTCCCCGAGCAGTACTTC; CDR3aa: CASSASRTSGVPEQYF
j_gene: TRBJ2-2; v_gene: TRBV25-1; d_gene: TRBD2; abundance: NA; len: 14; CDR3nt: TGTGCCAGCAGTAGAAGCGGGACCACCGGGGAGCTGTTTTTT; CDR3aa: CASSRSGTTGELFF
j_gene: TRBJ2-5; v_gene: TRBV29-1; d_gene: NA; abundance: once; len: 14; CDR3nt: TGCAGCGTTGAACCATGGGCGTACCAAGAGACCCAGTACTTC; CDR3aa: CSVEPWAYQETQYF
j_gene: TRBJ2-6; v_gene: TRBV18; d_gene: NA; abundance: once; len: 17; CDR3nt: TGTGCCAGCTCACCACTGGACACCAACTCTGGGGCCAACGTCCTGACTTTC; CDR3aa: CASSPLDTNSGANVLTF
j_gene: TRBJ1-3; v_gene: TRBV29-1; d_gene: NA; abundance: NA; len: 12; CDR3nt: TGCAGCCTTTCTCCTCTCGGAAACACCATATATTTT; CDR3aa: CSLSPLGNTIYF
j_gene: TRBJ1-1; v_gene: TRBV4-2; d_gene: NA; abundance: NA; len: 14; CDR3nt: TGTGCCAGCAGCCAGGACAGAAGTAACACTGAAGCTTTCTTT; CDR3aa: CASSQDRSNTEAFF
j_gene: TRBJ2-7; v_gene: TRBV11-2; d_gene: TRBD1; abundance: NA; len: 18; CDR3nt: TGTGCCAGCAGACCTAACGCTGGTATCGGACAGGGGGGGTACGAGCAGTACTTC; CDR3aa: CASRPNAGIGQGGYEQYF
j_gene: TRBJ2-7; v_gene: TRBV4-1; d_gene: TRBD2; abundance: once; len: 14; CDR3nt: TGCGCCAGCAGCTACCAGCGGGAGTTCGGCGAGCAGTACTTC; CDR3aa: CASSYQREFGEQYF
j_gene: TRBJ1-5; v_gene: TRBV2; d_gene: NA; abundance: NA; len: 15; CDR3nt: TGTGCCAGCAGTTCCGCGGGGGACCCGTATCAGCCCCAGCATTTT; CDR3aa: CASSSAGDPYQPQHF
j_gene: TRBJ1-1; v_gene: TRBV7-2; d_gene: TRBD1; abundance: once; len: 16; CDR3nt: TGTGCCAGCAGCGGCGGGACAGGGGGCTTCTACACTGAAGCTTTCTTT; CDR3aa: CASSGGTGGFYTEAFF
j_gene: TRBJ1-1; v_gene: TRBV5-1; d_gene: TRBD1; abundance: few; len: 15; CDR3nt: TGCGCCAGCAGCTCGGGGACAGGGAGTTCCACTGAAGCTTTCTTT; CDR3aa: CASSSGTGSSTEAFF
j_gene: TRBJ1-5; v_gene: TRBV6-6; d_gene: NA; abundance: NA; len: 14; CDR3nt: TGTGCCAGCAGACTTCCGTCGTTGAATCAGCCCCAGCATTTT; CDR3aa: CASRLPSLNQPQHF
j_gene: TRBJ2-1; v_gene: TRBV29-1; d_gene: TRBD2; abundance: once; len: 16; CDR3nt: TGCAGCGTTGCAAGCGGGGGACCCAAAAGCTACAATGAGCAGTTCTTC; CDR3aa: CSVASGGPKSYNEQFF
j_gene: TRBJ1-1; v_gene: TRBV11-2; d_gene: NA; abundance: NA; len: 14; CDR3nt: TGTGCCAGCAGCTTAGATCTGAGGGTCCACGAAGCTTTCTTT; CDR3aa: CASSLDLRVHEAFF
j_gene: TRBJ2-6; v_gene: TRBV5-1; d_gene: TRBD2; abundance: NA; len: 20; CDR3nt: TGCGCCAGCAGCTCCCCCGGGACTAGCGGGGGGGCCTCTGGGGCCAACGTCCTGACTTTC; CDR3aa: CASSSPGTSGGASGANVLTF
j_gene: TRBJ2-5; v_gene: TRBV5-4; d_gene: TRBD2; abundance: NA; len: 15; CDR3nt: TGTGCCAGCAGTCAACTAGCGGGGGCCCAAGAGACCCAGTACTTC; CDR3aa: CASSQLAGAQETQYF
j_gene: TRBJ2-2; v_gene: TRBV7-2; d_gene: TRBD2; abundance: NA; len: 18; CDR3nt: TGTGCCAGCAGCTTAGCCTTGGGACTAGCGGGAGGGGGCGGGGAGCTGTTTTTT; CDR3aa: CASSLALGLAGGGGELFF
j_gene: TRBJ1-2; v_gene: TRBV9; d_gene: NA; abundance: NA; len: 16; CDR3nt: TGTGCCAGCAGCGTAGATGGAGGGAATTATAACTATGGCTACACCTTC; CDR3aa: CASSVDGGNYNYGYTF
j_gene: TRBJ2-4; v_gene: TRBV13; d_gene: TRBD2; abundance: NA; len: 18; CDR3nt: TGTGCCAGCAGCTTAGTTGCAAGCGGGGGACAAGCCAAAAACATTCAGTACTTC; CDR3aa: CASSLVASGGQAKNIQYF
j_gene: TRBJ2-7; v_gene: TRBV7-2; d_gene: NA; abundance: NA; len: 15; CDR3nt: TGTGCCAGCAGCCCCGATTCTAGCGACACCTACGAGCAGTACTTC; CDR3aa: CASSPDSSDTYEQYF
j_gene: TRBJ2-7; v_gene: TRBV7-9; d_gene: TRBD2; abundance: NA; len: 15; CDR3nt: TGTGCCAGCAGCTTAGCCCTAGCGGAGTCCTACGAGCAGTACTTC; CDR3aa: CASSLALAESYEQYF
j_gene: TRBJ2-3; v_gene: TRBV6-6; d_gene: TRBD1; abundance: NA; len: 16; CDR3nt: TGTGCCAGCTACCACGGCATCTGGACAGGGGAAGATACGCAGTATTTT; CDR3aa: CASYHGIWTGEDTQYF
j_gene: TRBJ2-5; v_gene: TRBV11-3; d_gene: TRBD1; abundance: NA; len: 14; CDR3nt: TGTGCCAGCAGCCGAAACAGGGGGCAGGGGACCCAGTACTTC; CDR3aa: CASSRNRGQGTQYF
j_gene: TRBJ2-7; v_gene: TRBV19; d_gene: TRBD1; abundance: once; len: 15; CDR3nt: TGTGCCAGTAGACCAGGACAGGGCTTTGGCTACGAGCAGTACTTC; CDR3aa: CASRPGQGFGYEQYF
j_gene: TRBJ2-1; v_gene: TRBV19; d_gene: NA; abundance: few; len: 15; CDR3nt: TGTGCCAGTGAGCCCCCAGGGATGGGTGGGAATGAGCAGTTCTTC; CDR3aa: CASEPPGMGGNEQFF
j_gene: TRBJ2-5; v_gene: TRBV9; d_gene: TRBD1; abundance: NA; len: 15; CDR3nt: TGTGCCAGCAGCGTAGGGGGACAGGGGGTAGAGACCCAGTACTTC; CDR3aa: CASSVGGQGVETQYF
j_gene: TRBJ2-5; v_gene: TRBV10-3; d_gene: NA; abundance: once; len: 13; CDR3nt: TGTGCCATCAGTGAGGGGCAGGGTGAGACCCAGTACTTC; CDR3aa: CAISEGQGETQYF
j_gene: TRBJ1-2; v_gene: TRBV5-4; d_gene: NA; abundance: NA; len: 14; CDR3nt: TGTGCCAGCAGCGGGCAGGGAATGGACTATGGCTACACCTTC; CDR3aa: CASSGQGMDYGYTF
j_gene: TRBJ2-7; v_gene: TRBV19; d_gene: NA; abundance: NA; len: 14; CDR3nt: TGTGCCAGTAGTATAACCAGGCTCGGCTACGAGCAGTACTTC; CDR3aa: CASSITRLGYEQYF
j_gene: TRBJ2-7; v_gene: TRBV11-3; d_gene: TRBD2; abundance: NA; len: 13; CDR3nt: TGTGCCAGCAGCGCACTAGCGGGCTACGAGCAGTACTTC; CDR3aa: CASSALAGYEQYF